Reported below is one TCR beta chain. The target antigen is unknown. The assay was immunoSEQ multiplex PCR, and TCRdb's table has in-frame clones only and misses some. This table has more than 55,000 clones, around nine tenths appearing once. Germline-derived CDR1 and CDR2 are SGHTA and FQGNSA. With 5 bases removed from V and 3 bases from J, the gap between germline ends came to 7 bases. This CDR3 has 13 amino acids. The data are from a study of OX40 agonist ivuxolimab in advanced cancers. Study overall: Patients were roughly 83% male with ages roughly 23 to 79, mean approximately 62.

Regarding the study as a whole: The 0.1-3.0 mg/kg partial responders had among the lowest clonal expansion. Clonal expansion by week 6 occurred in CD4+ and CD8+ blood T cells (at 0.1 to 3.0 mg/kg).

V is TRBV7-2 and J is TRBJ2-2, with no clear D. This receptor was obtained from an adult with an advanced solid tumor such as melanoma, head and neck, liver or kidney cancer. The sample was CD4+ or CD8+ T cells sorted from blood, taken in a trial of the OX40 agonist ivuxolimab. The CDR3 nucleotides read TGTGCCAGCAGCGGTGTCTACACCGGGGAGCTGTTTTTT. It translates to CASSGVYTGELFF.